This T cell receptor beta chain was captured by sequencing in a study of early T cells in non-severe SARS-CoV-2 infection. Study context: Investigators sequenced bulk RNA drawn from unsorted whole blood, and chains remained unpaired.

Many counts were recorded for this clonotype. Its antigen is undetermined. The study's findings and limits: Matching with VDJdb favored anti-spike CD8 responses (missing private and CD4 specificities).

Individual cDNA molecules each received unique molecular identifiers attached to them. TCRdb reanalysed the 5' RACE reads using MiXCR and keeps one entry per CDR3 protein. The sample includes 74,000 or so distinct CDR3 sequences, around a tenth of them seen just once. CDR3 length equals 12 residues. Deletions cut 5 bases from V and 4 bases from J, with 9 bases between. From germline, CDR1 is SQVTM and CDR2 ANQGSEA. The clonotype originates from an adult who was a healthcare worker with PCR-confirmed SARS-CoV-2 infection or an uninfected control (not recorded which). The V call is TRBV29-1, the J call TRBJ1-3; D gene uncertain. The sequencing sample was made of whole blood. CDR3 sequence: CSVIGPGNTIYF. The CDR3 coding sequence is TGCAGCGTTATCGGCCCCGGAAACACCATATATTTT.